This TCR beta chain is from a study of CD8+CD57+ T cells in acquired aplastic anemia. Per the germline V gene, CDR1 is MNHNS and CDR2 is SASEGT. The CDR3 is 17 amino acids. V shed 10 bases, J shed 3 bases, and the junction held 16 bases outside the gene matches. Genomic DNA templated the TCR beta VDJ and CDR3 profiling. Using its own MiXCR run on the reads, TCRdb lists one record per CDR3 protein. This sample has 150,000 to 200,000 distinct CDR3 sequences; 64% occur once, and the top ten carry around 46%. The TCR comes from a human donor with severe aplastic anemia or a healthy control (not recorded which). The material sequenced was sorted CD4+, CD8+, or CD8+CD57+ T cells (not recorded which) from PBMCs. The genes are TRBV6-1 and TRBJ1-5; 9 positions match TRBD1. CDR3 DNA: TGTGCCACAACCCCCGGGACAGGGCGTTCTTACAATCAGCCCCAGCATTTT. It is translated as CATTPGTGRSYNQPQHF.